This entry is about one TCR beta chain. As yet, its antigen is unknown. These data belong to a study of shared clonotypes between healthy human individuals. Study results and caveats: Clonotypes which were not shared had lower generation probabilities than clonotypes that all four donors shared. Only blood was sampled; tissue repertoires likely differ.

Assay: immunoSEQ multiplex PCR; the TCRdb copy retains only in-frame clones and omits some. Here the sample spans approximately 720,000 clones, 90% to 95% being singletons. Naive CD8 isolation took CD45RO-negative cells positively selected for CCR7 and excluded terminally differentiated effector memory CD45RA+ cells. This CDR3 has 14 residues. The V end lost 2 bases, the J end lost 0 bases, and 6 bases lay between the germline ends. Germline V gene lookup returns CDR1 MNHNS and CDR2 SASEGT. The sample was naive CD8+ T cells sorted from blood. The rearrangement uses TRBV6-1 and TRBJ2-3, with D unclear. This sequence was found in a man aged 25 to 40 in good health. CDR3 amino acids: CASSESESTDTQYF. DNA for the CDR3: TGTGCCAGCAGTGAATCGGAGAGCACAGATACGCAGTATTTT.